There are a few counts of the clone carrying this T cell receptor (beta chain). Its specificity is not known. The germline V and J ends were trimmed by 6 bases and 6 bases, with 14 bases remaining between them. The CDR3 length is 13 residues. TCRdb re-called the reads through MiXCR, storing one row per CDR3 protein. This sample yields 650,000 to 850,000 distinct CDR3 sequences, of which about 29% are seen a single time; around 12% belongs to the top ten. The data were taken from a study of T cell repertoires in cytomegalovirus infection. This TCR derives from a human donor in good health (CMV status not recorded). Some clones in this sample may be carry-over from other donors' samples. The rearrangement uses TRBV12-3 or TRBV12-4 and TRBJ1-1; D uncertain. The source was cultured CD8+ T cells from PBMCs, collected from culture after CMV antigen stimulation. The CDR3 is CASSPSGQAEAFF. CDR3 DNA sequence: TGTGCCAGCAGCCCTTCCGGGCAAGCTGAAGCTTTCTTT.